Each of the 25 T cell receptor beta chains below was sequenced from the same sample in a study of blood T cell repertoires in COVID-19. The data were produced by immunoSEQ multiplex PCR, yet TCRdb's version contains in-frame clones alone and is incomplete. The table lists fewer than 400,000 clones, around nine tenths of them singletons, with 1.8% in the top ten. Sequencing was carried out using peripheral blood. These receptors originate from a woman aged 30 to 39 with COVID-19, enrolled during active disease.

The chain joins TRBV29-1 to TRBJ1-1; 7 bases fit TRBD1. J gave up 8 bases and V 5 bases, and 11 bases lay outside the gene matches. Germline lookup yields CDR1 SQVTM and CDR2 ANQGSEA. The CDR3 covers 13 residues. The CDR3 protein is CSVKDPGTEEAFF. The CDR3 DNA is TGCAGCGTTAAGGACCCCGGGACAGAAGAAGCTTTCTTT.

The chain carries TRBV6-1 and TRBJ1-1; maybe TRBD1 (5 bases). CDR1 is MNHNS, CDR2 SASEGT, per germline. V gave up 0 bases and J gave up 1 base, with 9 bases separating them. The CDR3 loop spans 15 amino acids. The CDR3 DNA follows: TGTGCCAGCAGTGAAGCCCCCGGGGGGAACACTGAAGCTTTCTTT. Its protein is CASSEAPGGNTEAFF.

The chain recombines TRBV19 with TRBJ1-5, with D perhaps TRBD1 (6 bases). The V gene lost 9 bases and the J gene lost 0 bases, with 12 bases spanning the gap. The CDR3 has 14 residues. CDR1 and CDR2 (germline): LNHDA, SQIVND (reference sequence). Here the CDR3 DNA reads TGTGCCAGCCGGGACAAAAATAGCAATCAGCCCCAGCATTTT. Translation: CASRDKNSNQPQHF.

The chain couples TRBV28 to TRBJ2-3, with TRBD2 matching over 7 bases. Trimming at V came to 5 bases and at J to 1 base, leaving 3 bases not matched to a gene. Looked up from germline, CDR1 is MDHEN and CDR2 is SYDVKM. This CDR3 is 14 amino acids long. CDR3 sequence (DNA): TGTGCCAGCAGTCATCGGGGGGGCACAGATACGCAGTATTTT. Protein: CASSHRGGTDTQYF.

The DNA of the CDR3 is TGTGCCGGGGGACTCCAGAACAATGAGCAGTTCTTC. This gives the protein CAGGLQNNEQFF. The chain combines TRBV28 with TRBJ2-1, with D tentatively TRBD2 (6 bases). The V end lost 11 bases, the J end lost 5 bases, and 13 bases lay between the germline ends. There are 12 residues in the CDR3. Germline V gene sequence: CDR1 MDHEN, CDR2 SYDVKM.

The gene calls are TRBV4-1 and TRBJ1-1, with TRBD1 as a possible D gene (6 bases). Germline loops: CDR1 MGHRA, CDR2 YSYEKL. V was clipped by 3 bases and J by 1 base, with 15 bases between them. The CDR3 is made up of 16 amino acids. The CDR3 coding sequence is TGCGCCAGCAGCCAGCGAGGGGGACGGCCGAACACTGAAGCTTTCTTT. Translation: CASSQRGGRPNTEAFF.

This clone came up once. Different DNA sequences within this sample yield the same CDR3. The J gene is TRBJ1-6, the V gene TRBV27; the match to TRBD1 covers 9 bases. J gave up 7 bases and V 2 bases, and 0 bases lay outside the gene matches. CDR1 and CDR2 (germline): MNHEY, SMNVEV (reference sequence). The CDR3 length is 14 residues. The CDR3 coding sequence is TGTGCCAGCAGTTTAGACAGGGGGAATTCACCCCTCCACTTT. Translation: CASSLDRGNSPLHF.

The rearrangement uses TRBV4-2 and TRBJ2-4, with TRBD2 matching over 7 bases. The J segment lost 5 bases and the V segment lost 0 bases, leaving 7 bases of the junction unmatched. This CDR3 spans 16 amino acids. CDR1 and CDR2 (germline): LGHNA, YNFKEQ. CDR3: CASSQDHPAGENIQYF. The CDR3 coding sequence is TGTGCCAGCAGCCAAGATCATCCGGCGGGGGAAAACATTCAGTACTTC.

The genes are TRBV7-9 and TRBJ2-3, with D hard to call. The CDR3 sequence is 13 residues long. Germline CDR1 reads SEHNR; CDR2 reads FQNEAQ (reference sequence). V was trimmed by 1 base and J by 2 bases, leaving 4 bases between them. For the CDR3, the DNA is TGTGCCAGCAGCTTAGGGCACACAGATACGCAGTATTTT. It translates to CASSLGHTDTQYF.

This chain links TRBV19 with TRBJ2-3; TRBD1 agrees at 8 bases. After removal of 1 base from V and 7 bases from J, the junction contained 7 bases not matched to a gene. Germline CDR1 LNHDA, CDR2 SQIVND (reference sequence). This CDR3 spans 15 amino acids. The CDR3 DNA reads as TGTGCCAGTAGTATAGGTGACAGGGGATCAAATACGCAGTATTTT. Protein sequence: CASSIGDRGSNTQYF.

J is TRBJ2-7 and V is TRBV11-2, with TRBD1 identical over 9 bases. The trim removed 1 base at V and 3 bases at J, leaving 7 bases unmatched. CDR1 is SGHAT, CDR2 FQNNGV, per germline. This CDR3 has 16 residues. DNA of the CDR3: TGTGCCAGCAGCTTAGGCAGACCGGGACAGGGCTACGAGCAGTACTTC. This translates into CASSLGRPGQGYEQYF.

The chain combines TRBV19 with TRBJ2-5; D is uncertain. Trimming removed 5 bases from V and 5 bases from J, with 12 bases in between. CDR3 length: 13 amino acids. CDR1 and CDR2 (germline): LNHDA, SQIVND (reference sequence). CDR3 coding DNA: TGTGCCAGTAGTGAATCCAAGCTGGAGACCCAGTACTTC. This codes for CASSESKLETQYF.

V is TRBV5-1 and J is TRBJ2-3; 13 bases are a match to TRBD2. J lost 0 bases, V lost 4 bases, and 5 bases had no gene match. From germline, CDR1 is SGHRS and CDR2 YFSETQ. The CDR3 spans 17 residues. The DNA of the CDR3 is TGCGCCAGCAGCCTACCGGGACTAGCGGGGAGCACAGATACGCAGTATTTT. Translating it yields CASSLPGLAGSTDTQYF.

In this sample, this clone turned up a few times. The chain couples TRBV7-2 to TRBJ1-5; 8 nucleotides line up with TRBD1. Per the germline V gene, CDR1 is SGHTA and CDR2 is FQGNSA. The CDR3 sequence is 16 residues long. V lost 2 bases, J lost 7 bases, and 10 bases stayed unmatched. In nucleotides, the CDR3 is TGTGCCAGCAGCTTATATTCGGACAGGGCTAACCAGCCCCAGCATTTT. Protein sequence: CASSLYSDRANQPQHF.

The rearrangement links TRBV18 to TRBJ1-5; D call uncertain. The V and J ends lost 2 bases and 7 bases respectively, with 9 bases between them. Germline CDR1 is KGHSH and CDR2 is LQKENI. CDR3 length equals 13 residues. The chain's CDR3 is CASSPGSEQPQHF. CDR3 in DNA: TGTGCCAGCTCACCAGGCTCTGAACAGCCCCAGCATTTT. Drawing the rest from reference TRBV18 and TRBJ1-5, the complete variable domain is NAGVMQNPRHLVRRRGQEARLRCSPMKGHSHVYWYRQLPEEGLKFMVYLQKENIIDESGMPKERFSAEFPKEGPSILRIQQVVRGDSAAYFCASSPGSEQPQHFGDGTRLSIL.

This chain connects TRBV7-9 to TRBJ2-3; 10 bases are shared with TRBD2. Looked up from germline, CDR1 is SEHNR and CDR2 is FQNEAQ (reference sequence). V was clipped by 1 base and J by 9 bases; unmatched bases: 10. CDR3 length: 16 amino acids. The DNA for the CDR3 is TGTGCCAGCAGCTTAGAAAGCGGGGGGGCCACATTGACGCAGTATTTT. This sequence encodes CASSLESGGATLTQYF.

The rearrangement joins TRBV14 to TRBJ2-1; D unclear. The CDR3 is made up of 11 amino acids. Deletions cut 4 bases from V and 6 bases from J, with 4 bases between. CDR1 SGHDN and CDR2 FVKESK come from the germline V gene. The CDR3 region has the DNA TGTGCCAGCAGCCTCATCAATGAGCAGTTCTTC. This encodes CASSLINEQFF.

The chain carries TRBV4-2 and TRBJ1-1; maybe TRBD1 (6 bases). Trimming cost V 6 bases and J 2 bases, with 13 bases left between them. Germline V gene sequence: CDR1 LGHNA, CDR2 YNFKEQ. The CDR3 runs 14 residues. CDR3 sequence: CASRQQGGNTEAFF. In DNA, the CDR3 is TGTGCCAGCAGACAACAGGGAGGCAACACTGAAGCTTTCTTT.

The gene calls are TRBV7-9 and TRBJ1-3; no clear D gene. CDR3 length equals 14 residues. The V end was cut by 4 bases, the J end by 2 bases, with 9 bases between. The germline CDR1 and CDR2 sequences are SEHNR and FQNEAQ (reference sequence). The CDR3 reads CASSSAAAGNTIYF. The DNA of the CDR3 is TGTGCCAGCAGCTCCGCCGCGGCTGGAAACACCATATATTTT. Full variable domain (remainder filled in from reference TRBV7-9 and TRBJ1-3): DTGVSQNPRHKITKRGQNVTFRCDPISEHNRLYWYRQTLGQGPEFLTYFQNEAQLEKSRLLSDRFSAERPKGSFSTLEIQRTEQGDSAMYLCASSSAAAGNTIYFGEGSWLTVV.

Notes on this clone: This CDR3 is also generated by other DNA sequences in the sample. The chain carries TRBV19 and TRBJ1-1, with D tentatively TRBD1 (5 bases). Trimming pared 3 bases from V and 0 bases from J, leaving 8 bases between. Germline V gives CDR1 LNHDA, CDR2 SQIVND (reference sequence). This CDR3 is 14 amino acids long. CDR3 in amino acids: CASSIRGMNTEAFF. CDR3 in DNA: TGTGCCAGTAGTATTAGGGGAATGAACACTGAAGCTTTCTTT.

The CDR3 region is CASSSTAARGINEQFF. CDR3 bases: TGTGCCAGCAGCTCTACCGCTGCGCGGGGGATTAATGAGCAGTTCTTC. The rearrangement joins TRBV7-3 to TRBJ2-1, with 7 bases matching TRBD2. In germline, CDR1 is SGHTA, CDR2 FQGTGA. V lost 4 bases and J lost 7; bases outside the gene matches: 13. The CDR3 sequence is 16 residues long.

The rearrangement uses TRBV11-2 and TRBJ1-5, with D perhaps matching TRBD1 (6 bases). V gave up 3 bases and J gave up 3 bases, with 12 bases separating them. The CDR3 totals 15 residues. Germline CDR1 reads SGHAT; CDR2 reads FQNNGV. DNA of the CDR3: TGTGCCAGCAGCTTGAGAGGACAGATCAATCAGCCCCAGCATTTT. Its protein is CASSLRGQINQPQHF.

In its sample, this clone was seen once. The J gene is TRBJ1-5, the V gene TRBV12-3 or TRBV12-4; D perhaps matches TRBD1 (5 bases). The length of the CDR3 is 13 residues. V was shortened by 6 bases and J by 13 bases, with 19 bases between the two germline ends. The CDR3 DNA reads as TGTGCCAGCAGCCGTATCCCGGACATAAAGCAGCATTTT. This sequence encodes CASSRIPDIKQHF.

The chain has TRBV14 and TRBJ1-2, with no clear D. V lost 6 bases to trimming and J lost 1 base, with 9 bases between them. There are 13 residues in the CDR3. Per the germline V gene, CDR1 is SGHDN and CDR2 is FVKESK. CDR3 in amino acids: CASSLTDNYGYTF. Written as DNA, the CDR3 is TGTGCCAGCAGTCTAACAGATAACTATGGCTACACCTTC.

Only a few counts were recorded for this clone. V gene TRBV2 combines with J gene TRBJ1-1, with D tentatively TRBD1 (5 bases). The CDR3 loop spans 11 amino acids. The germline gives CDR1 SNHLY, CDR2 FYNNEI. V was trimmed by 11 bases and J by 11 bases, leaving 18 bases between them. The CDR3 region is CAPSAGLRAFF. In DNA, the CDR3 is TGTGCCCCATCTGCGGGGCTTAGGGCTTTCTTT.